The 17 T cell receptor beta chains in this list originate from one sample, sequenced in a study of vaccination and CD4 T cells after COVID-19. These receptors' targets are unknown. The treatment denotes: roughly 11-day PBMC culture with coronavirus spike peptide pools or control peptides (ViraFEST assay). Those CD4+ T cells from the unexposed donor predate the COVID-19 pandemic (2011-2018). Oncomine TCR Beta short-read sequencing was applied to DNA from cultured CD4+ T cells. Genomic DNA was isolated from cultured CD4+ T cells. TCRdb reprocessed the PCR reads via MiXCR and lists one record per CDR3 protein. This sample yields over 9,500 distinct CDR3 sequences, of which around 30% are seen a single time; 8% to 8.5% belongs to the top ten. The sequenced material came from CD4+ T cells from blood, cultured in vitro. These receptors came from a human donor in good health.

The V and J genes are TRBV27 and TRBJ2-5; D is tentatively TRBD1 or TRBD2 (5 bases each). From germline, CDR1 is MNHEY and CDR2 SMNVEV (reference sequence). V was trimmed by 5 bases and J by 7 bases, leaving 20 bases between them. This CDR3 spans 15 amino acids. Written as DNA, the CDR3 is TGTGCCAGCAGTCGGGGACGCTCGGAGGTGGGGACCCAGTACTTC. Its translation: CASSRGRSEVGTQYF.

The CDR3 DNA reads TGCAGTGCTAGAGATCCGCGGCCCACAGATACGCAGTATTTT. Residues: CSARDPRPTDTQYF. This chain connects TRBV20-1 to TRBJ2-3; D gene ambiguous. The germline gives CDR1 DFQATT, CDR2 SNEGSKA (reference sequence). The CDR3 length is 14 residues. V shed 0 bases and J shed 2 bases, with 9 bases lying between them.

This clonotype was recorded once. This chain uses TRBV28 with TRBJ1-6; weak D call: TRBD1 (5 bases). The V end was cut by 2 bases, the J end by 6 bases, with 11 bases between. The CDR3 extends over 15 amino acids. Germline CDR1 and CDR2: MDHEN and SYDVKM. CDR3 DNA: TGTGCCAGCAGTTTAACGGGACGTACTAATTCACCCCTCCACTTT. Encoded protein: CASSLTGRTNSPLHF.

The rearrangement uses TRBV7-2 and TRBJ2-5; D perhaps matches TRBD2 (5 bases). CDR3 length equals 15 residues. Germline values: CDR1 SGHTA, CDR2 FQGNSA. V was shortened by 2 bases and J by 2 bases, with 12 bases between the two germline ends. The CDR3 region is CASSLSGREQETQYF. In DNA, the CDR3 is TGTGCCAGCAGCTTATCGGGGAGAGAACAAGAGACCCAGTACTTC.

The chain combines TRBV20-1 with TRBJ1-2, with D unclear. The CDR3 covers 13 residues. CDR1 DFQATT and CDR2 SNEGSKA come from the germline V gene (reference sequence). Trimming took off 3 bases at V and 0 bases at J, with 8 bases between the two ends. The CDR3 DNA reads as TGCAGTGCTAGGTCAGCTCCTAACTATGGCTACACCTTC. Residues: CSARSAPNYGYTF.

This clonotype was seen only a few times. This chain joins TRBV7-6 and TRBJ2-3; D is undetermined. This CDR3 is built from 14 residues. V lost 1 base and J lost 1, with 6 bases in between. Looked up from germline, CDR1 is SGHVS and CDR2 is FNYEAQ. CDR3 region: CASSLGARTDTQYF. CDR3 bases: TGTGCCAGCAGCTTAGGTGCCCGCACAGATACGCAGTATTTT.

The chain recombines TRBV6-2 or TRBV6-3 with TRBJ1-5; weak D call: TRBD1 (5 bases). This CDR3 has 14 amino acids. From germline, CDR1 is MNHEY and CDR2 SVGEGT. The V gene lost 2 bases and the J gene lost 5 bases, with 10 bases spanning the gap. The CDR3 spells CASSYAGSHQPQHF. The CDR3 DNA follows: TGTGCCAGCAGTTACGCAGGGTCCCATCAGCCCCAGCATTTT.

This clonotype has only a few counts. The chain joins TRBV7-2 to TRBJ1-2, with 8 bases fitting TRBD1. The CDR3 length is 13 residues. The germline V gene has CDR1 SGHTA and CDR2 FQGNSA. V trimming: 5 bases; J trimming: 4 bases; junction bases outside the gene matches: 3. DNA for the CDR3: TGTGCCAGCAGCATAGGACAGGGCTATGGCTACACCTTC. It yields the protein CASSIGQGYGYTF.

This clonotype was seen only a few times. The chain joins TRBV28 to TRBJ2-3; D is uncertain. Germline V lookup: CDR1 MDHEN, CDR2 SYDVKM. V shed 1 base and J shed 4 bases, with 12 bases lying between them. The CDR3 spans 15 residues. CDR3 in DNA: TGTGCCAGCAGTTTATACGGGTTAGAGGCAGATACGCAGTATTTT. Amino acids: CASSLYGLEADTQYF.

This clonotype was detected only a few times. V usage is TRBV24-1 and J usage is TRBJ2-3, with 11 nucleotides matching TRBD2. Germline V gene data show CDR1 as KGHDR and CDR2 as SFDVKD. Losses at the gene ends were 1 base for V and 3 bases for J; bases not matched to a gene: 5. CDR3 length equals 17 residues. The CDR3 DNA follows: TGTGCCACCAGTGATTTTTGGCTAGCGGGAGGTACAGATACGCAGTATTTT. The encoded protein is CATSDFWLAGGTDTQYF.

The rearrangement joins TRBV20-1 to TRBJ2-5; the D gene is possibly TRBD2 (6 bases). V was shortened by 2 bases and J by 7 bases, with 14 bases between the two germline ends. Germline V gives CDR1 DFQATT, CDR2 SNEGSKA (reference sequence). The CDR3 consists of 13 residues. The CDR3 bases are TGCAGTGCTAGACTCGGGACTGCCGCGACCCAGTACTTC. It codes for CSARLGTAATQYF.

This chain joins TRBV9 and TRBJ1-5; TRBD1 matches at 8 bases. With V trimmed by 0 bases and J by 6 bases, 8 bases remained unmatched. Germline CDR1 is SGDLS and CDR2 is YYNGEE. CDR3 length: 16 amino acids. CDR3 nucleotide sequence: TGTGCCAGCAGCGTAGACGGAGGACAGGGAGGTCAGCCCCAGCATTTT. Its translation: CASSVDGGQGGQPQHF.

The chain joins TRBV4-1 to TRBJ1-5, with D maybe TRBD1 (5 bases). V was pared by 3 bases and J by 2 bases, with 11 bases between. Germline V gene data show CDR1 as MGHRA and CDR2 as YSYEKL. This CDR3 is 15 amino acids long. The CDR3, as DNA: TGCGCCAGCAGCCACAGGGACGGCGGCAATCAGCCCCAGCATTTT. This codes for CASSHRDGGNQPQHF.

The chain joins TRBV7-2 to TRBJ2-5, with D tentatively TRBD1 or TRBD2 (5 bases each). Trimming stripped 4 bases from V and 5 bases from J, with 11 bases between. The germline V gene encodes CDR1 SGHTA and CDR2 FQGNSA. The CDR3 has 13 amino acids. This CDR3 is CASSSGTAETQYF. Written as DNA, the CDR3 is TGTGCCAGCAGCTCCGGGACCGCCGAGACCCAGTACTTC. Full variable domain (missing parts from reference TRBV7-2 and TRBJ2-5): GAGVSQSPSNKVTEKGKDVELRCDPISGHTALYWYRQSLGQGLEFLIYFQGNSAPDKSGLPSDRFSAERTGGSVSTLTIQRTQQEDSAVYLCASSSGTAETQYFGPGTRLLVL.

This chain joins TRBV20-1 and TRBJ2-7, with 13 bases lining up with TRBD2. This CDR3 has 14 residues. The V and J ends lost 5 bases and 5 bases, in that order; junction bases with no gene match: 6. The germline V gene encodes CDR1 DFQATT and CDR2 SNEGSKA (reference sequence). CDR3 DNA sequence: TGCAGTGCTTCCGGACTAGCGGGAGCTAACGAGCAGTACTTC. Translated: CSASGLAGANEQYF.

This chain uses TRBV5-1 with TRBJ2-5; 10 bases are a match to TRBD2. This CDR3 has 15 amino acids. In germline, CDR1 is SGHRS, CDR2 YFSETQ. The trim removed 4 bases at V and 1 base at J, leaving 4 bases unmatched. As DNA, the CDR3 is TGCGCCAGCAGCGCCAGACTAGCGGGCCAAGAGACCCAGTACTTC. This translates into CASSARLAGQETQYF.

The chain is built from TRBV29-1 and TRBJ2-7; D is perhaps TRBD1 or TRBD2 (5 bases each). CDR3 length: 14 residues. The V end was cut by 4 bases, the J end by 0 bases, with 13 bases between. Looked up from germline, CDR1 is SQVTM and CDR2 is ANQGSEA. DNA for the CDR3: TGCAGCGTTGGTTCTGGGACGCCCTCCTACGAGCAGTACTTC. The encoded protein is CSVGSGTPSYEQYF.